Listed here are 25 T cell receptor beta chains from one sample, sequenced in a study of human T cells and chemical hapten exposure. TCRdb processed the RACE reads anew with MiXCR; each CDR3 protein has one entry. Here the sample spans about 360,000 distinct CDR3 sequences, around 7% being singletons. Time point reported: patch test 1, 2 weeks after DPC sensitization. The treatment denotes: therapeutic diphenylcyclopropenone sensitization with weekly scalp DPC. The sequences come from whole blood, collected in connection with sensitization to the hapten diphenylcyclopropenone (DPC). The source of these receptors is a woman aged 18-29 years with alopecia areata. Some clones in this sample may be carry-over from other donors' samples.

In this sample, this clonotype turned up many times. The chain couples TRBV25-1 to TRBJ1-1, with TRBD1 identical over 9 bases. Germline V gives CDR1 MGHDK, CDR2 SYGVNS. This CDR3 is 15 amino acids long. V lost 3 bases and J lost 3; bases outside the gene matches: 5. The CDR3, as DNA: TGTGCCAGCAGTGAGTGGACAGGGGCTTACACTGAAGCTTTCTTT. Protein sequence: CASSEWTGAYTEAFF. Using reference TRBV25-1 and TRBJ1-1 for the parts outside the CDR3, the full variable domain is EADIYQTPRYLVIGTGKKITLECSQTMGHDKMYWYQQDPGMELHLIHYSYGVNSTEKGDLSSESTVSRIRTEHFPLTLESARPSHTSQYLCASSEWTGAYTEAFFGQGTRLTVV.

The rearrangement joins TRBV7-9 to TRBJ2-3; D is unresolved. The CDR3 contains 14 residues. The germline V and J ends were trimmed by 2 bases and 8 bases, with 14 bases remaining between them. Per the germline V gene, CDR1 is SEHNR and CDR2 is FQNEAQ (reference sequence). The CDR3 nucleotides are TGTGCCAGCAGCTTAAGCCAGGCTACGGGTACGCAGTATTTT. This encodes CASSLSQATGTQYF.

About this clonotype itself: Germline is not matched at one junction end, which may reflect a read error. CDR3 sequence: CDSSQDQGTGGYEQYF. The CDR3 nucleotides are TGTGACAGCAGCCAAGATCAGGGGACAGGGGGCTACGAGCAGTACTTC. The J gene is TRBJ2-7, the V gene TRBV4-2; 11 bases fit TRBD1. Per the germline V gene, CDR1 is LGHNA and CDR2 is YNFKEQ. This CDR3 spans 16 amino acids.

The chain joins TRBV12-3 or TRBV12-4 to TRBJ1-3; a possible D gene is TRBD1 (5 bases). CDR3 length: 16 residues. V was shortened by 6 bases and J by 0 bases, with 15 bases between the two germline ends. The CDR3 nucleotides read TGTGCCAGCAGGACTCAGGGTAACGACTCTGGAAACACCATATATTTT. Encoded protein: CASRTQGNDSGNTIYF.

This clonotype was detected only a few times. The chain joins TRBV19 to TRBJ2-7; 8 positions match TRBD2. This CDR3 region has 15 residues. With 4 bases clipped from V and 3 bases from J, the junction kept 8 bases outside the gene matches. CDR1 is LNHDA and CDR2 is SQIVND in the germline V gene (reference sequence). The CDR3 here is CASSTTSGSLYEQYF. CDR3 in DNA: TGTGCCAGTAGTACCACTAGCGGCTCTCTCTACGAGCAGTACTTC.

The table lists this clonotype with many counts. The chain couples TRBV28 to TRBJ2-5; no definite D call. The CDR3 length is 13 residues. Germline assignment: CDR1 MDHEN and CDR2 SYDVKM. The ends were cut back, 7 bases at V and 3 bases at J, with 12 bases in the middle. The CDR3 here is CASNSVGKETQYF. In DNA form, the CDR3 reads TGTGCCAGCAACTCCGTAGGGAAAGAGACCCAGTACTTC. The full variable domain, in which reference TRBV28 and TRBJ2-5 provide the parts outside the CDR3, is DVKVTQSSRYLVKRTGEKVFLECVQDMDHENMFWYRQDPGLGLRLIYFSYDVKMKEKGDIPEGYSVSREKKERFSLILESASTNQTSMYLCASNSVGKETQYFGPGTRLLVL.

CDR3 loop: CASSDGAGTNNEKLFF. In nucleotides, the CDR3 is TGTGCCAGCAGTGATGGGGCAGGGACAAACAATGAAAAACTGTTTTTT. The chain has TRBV2 and TRBJ1-4; a weak D match, TRBD1 (6 bases). CDR1 and CDR2 (germline): SNHLY, FYNNEI. Trimming stripped 3 bases from V and 5 bases from J, with 16 bases between. The CDR3 is 16 amino acids. Full variable domain (rest looked up from reference TRBV2 and TRBJ1-4): EPEVTQTPSHQVTQMGQEVILRCVPISNHLYFYWYRQILGQKVEFLVSFYNNEISEKSEIFDDQFSVERPDGSNFTLKIRSTKLEDSAMYFCASSDGAGTNNEKLFFGSGTQLSVL.

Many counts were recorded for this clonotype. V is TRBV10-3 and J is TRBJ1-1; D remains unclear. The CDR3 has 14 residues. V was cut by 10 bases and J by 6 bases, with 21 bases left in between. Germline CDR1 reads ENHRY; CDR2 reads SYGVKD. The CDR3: CATSTALVKPEAFF. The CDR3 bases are TGTGCCACCAGCACGGCACTGGTAAAACCTGAAGCTTTCTTT.

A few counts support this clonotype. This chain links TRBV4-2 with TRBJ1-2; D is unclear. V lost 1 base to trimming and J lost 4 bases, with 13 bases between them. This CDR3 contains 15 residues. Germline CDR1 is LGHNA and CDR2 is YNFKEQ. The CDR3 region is CASSQASEALYGYTF. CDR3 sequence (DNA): TGTGCCAGCAGCCAAGCAAGTGAAGCTCTCTATGGCTACACCTTC.

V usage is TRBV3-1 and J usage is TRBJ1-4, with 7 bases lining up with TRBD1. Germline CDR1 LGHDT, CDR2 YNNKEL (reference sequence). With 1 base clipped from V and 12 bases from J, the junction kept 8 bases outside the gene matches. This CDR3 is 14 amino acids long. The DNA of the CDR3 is TGTGCCAGCAGCCAAGCAGGGGGGGATGAGCAACTGTTTTTT. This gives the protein CASSQAGGDEQLFF.

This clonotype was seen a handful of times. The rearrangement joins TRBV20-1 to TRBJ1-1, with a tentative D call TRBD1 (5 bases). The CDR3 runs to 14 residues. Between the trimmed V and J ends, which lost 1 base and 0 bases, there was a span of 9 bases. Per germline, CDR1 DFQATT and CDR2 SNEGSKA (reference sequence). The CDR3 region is CSARVPGLNTEAFF. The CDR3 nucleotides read TGCAGTGCTAGAGTACCGGGGCTGAACACTGAAGCTTTCTTT.

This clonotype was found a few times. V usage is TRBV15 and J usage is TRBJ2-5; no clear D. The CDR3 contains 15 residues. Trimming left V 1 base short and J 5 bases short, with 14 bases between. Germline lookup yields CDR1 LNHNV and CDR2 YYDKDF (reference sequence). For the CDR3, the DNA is TGTGCCACCAGCAGAGCAAAGTATGCCCACGAGACCCAGTACTTC. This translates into CATSRAKYAHETQYF.

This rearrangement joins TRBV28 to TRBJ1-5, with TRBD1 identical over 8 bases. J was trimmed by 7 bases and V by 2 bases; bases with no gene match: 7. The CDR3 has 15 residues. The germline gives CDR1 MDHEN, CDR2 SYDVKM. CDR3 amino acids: CASSLITGGRQPQHF. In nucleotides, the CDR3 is TGTGCCAGCAGTTTAATAACAGGGGGTAGGCAGCCCCAGCATTTT.

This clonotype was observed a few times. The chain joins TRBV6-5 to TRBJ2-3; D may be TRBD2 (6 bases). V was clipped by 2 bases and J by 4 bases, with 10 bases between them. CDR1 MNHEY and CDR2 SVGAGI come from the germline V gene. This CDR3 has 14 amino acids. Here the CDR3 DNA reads TGTGCCAGCAGTTACCGACTAGGCGCAGATACGCAGTATTTT. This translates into CASSYRLGADTQYF.

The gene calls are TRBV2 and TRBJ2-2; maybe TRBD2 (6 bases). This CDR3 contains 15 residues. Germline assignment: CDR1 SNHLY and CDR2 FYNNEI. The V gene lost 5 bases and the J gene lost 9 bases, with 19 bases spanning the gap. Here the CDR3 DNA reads TGTGCCAGCAGTTTAGGACTAAGTAAAGTACGGGAGCTGTTTTTT. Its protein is CASSLGLSKVRELFF.

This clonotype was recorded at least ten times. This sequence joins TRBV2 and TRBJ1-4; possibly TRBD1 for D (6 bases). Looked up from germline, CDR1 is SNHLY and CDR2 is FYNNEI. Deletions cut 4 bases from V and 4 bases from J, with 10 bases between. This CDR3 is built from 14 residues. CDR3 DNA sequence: TGTGCCAGCAGTGTAACAGGGATTAATGAAAAACTGTTTTTT. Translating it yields CASSVTGINEKLFF.

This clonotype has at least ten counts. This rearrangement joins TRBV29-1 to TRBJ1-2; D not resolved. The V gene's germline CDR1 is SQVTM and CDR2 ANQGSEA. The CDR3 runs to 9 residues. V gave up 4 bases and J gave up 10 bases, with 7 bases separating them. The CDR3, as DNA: TGCAGCGTTGCCGGGGACTACACCTTC. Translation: CSVAGDYTF. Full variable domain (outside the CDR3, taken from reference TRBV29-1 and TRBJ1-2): SAVISQKPSRDICQRGTSLTIQCQVDSQVTMMFWYRQQPGQSLTLIATANQGSEATYESGFVIDKFPISRPNLTFSTLTVSNMSPEDSSIYLCSVAGDYTFGSGTRLTVV.

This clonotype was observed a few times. The CDR3 DNA reads TGTGCCATCAGTGCAGAGCCGGGACCTCAGCCCCAGCATTTT. Its translation: CAISAEPGPQPQHF. The chain is built from TRBV10-3 and TRBJ1-5; D may be TRBD1 (5 bases). V was cut by 4 bases and J by 6 bases, with 13 bases left in between. The CDR3 runs to 14 residues. CDR1 is ENHRY, CDR2 SYGVKD, per germline.

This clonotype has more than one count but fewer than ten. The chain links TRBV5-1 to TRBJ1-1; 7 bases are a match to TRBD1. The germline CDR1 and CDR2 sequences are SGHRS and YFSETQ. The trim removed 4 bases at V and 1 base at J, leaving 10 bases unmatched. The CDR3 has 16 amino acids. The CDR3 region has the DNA TGCGCCAGCAGCCCCAGTGAAGGGGGCAGGAACACTGAAGCTTTCTTT. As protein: CASSPSEGGRNTEAFF. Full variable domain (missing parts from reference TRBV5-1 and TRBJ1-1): KAGVTQTPRYLIKTRGQQVTLSCSPISGHRSVSWYQQTPGQGLQFLFEYFSETQRNKGNFPGRFSGRQFSNSRSEMNVSTLELGDSALYLCASSPSEGGRNTEAFFGQGTRLTVV.

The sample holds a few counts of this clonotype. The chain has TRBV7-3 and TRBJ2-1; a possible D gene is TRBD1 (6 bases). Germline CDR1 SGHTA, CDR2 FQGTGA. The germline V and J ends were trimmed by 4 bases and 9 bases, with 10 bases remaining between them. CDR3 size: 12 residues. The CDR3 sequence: CASSSQGTEQFF. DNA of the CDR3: TGTGCCAGCAGCTCACAGGGCACTGAGCAGTTCTTC.

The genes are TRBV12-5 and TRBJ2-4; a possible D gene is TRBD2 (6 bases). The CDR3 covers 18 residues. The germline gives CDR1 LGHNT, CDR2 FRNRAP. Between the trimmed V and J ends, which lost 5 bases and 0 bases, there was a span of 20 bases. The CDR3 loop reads CASGPSAGGLLAKNIQYF. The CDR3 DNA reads TGTGCTAGTGGTCCTTCCGCCGGGGGACTTCTAGCCAAAAACATTCAGTACTTC.

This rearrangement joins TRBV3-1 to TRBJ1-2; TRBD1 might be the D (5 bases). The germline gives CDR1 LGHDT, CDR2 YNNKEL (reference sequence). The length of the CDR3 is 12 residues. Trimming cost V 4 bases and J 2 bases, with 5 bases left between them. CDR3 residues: CASSRQNYGYTF. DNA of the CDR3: TGTGCCAGCAGCCGACAGAACTATGGCTACACCTTC.

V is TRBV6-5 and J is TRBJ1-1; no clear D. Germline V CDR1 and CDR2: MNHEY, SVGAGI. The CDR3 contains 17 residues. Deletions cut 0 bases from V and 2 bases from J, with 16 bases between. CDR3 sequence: CASSYSSIAVINTEAFF. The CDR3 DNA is TGTGCCAGCAGTTACTCGAGTATAGCCGTTATTAACACTGAAGCTTTCTTT.

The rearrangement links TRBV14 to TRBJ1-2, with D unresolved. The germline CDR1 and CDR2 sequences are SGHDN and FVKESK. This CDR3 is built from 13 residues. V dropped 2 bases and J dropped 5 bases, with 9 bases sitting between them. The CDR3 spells CASSQTQFYGYTF. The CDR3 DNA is TGTGCCAGCAGCCAAACGCAGTTTTATGGCTACACCTTC. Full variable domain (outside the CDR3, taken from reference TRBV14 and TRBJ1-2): EAGVTQFPSHSVIEKGQTVTLRCDPISGHDNLYWYRRVMGKEIKFLLHFVKESKQDESGMPNNRFLAERTGGTYSTLKVQPAELEDSGVYFCASSQTQFYGYTFGSGTRLTVV.

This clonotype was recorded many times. As DNA, the CDR3 is TGTGCCAGCAGTTTGTTGGCCGTCCAGGCAGATACGCAGTATTTT. Protein: CASSLLAVQADTQYF. This chain connects TRBV12-3 or TRBV12-4 to TRBJ2-3, with no clear D. The CDR3 totals 15 residues. Trimming cost V 3 bases and J 4 bases, with 14 bases left between them.